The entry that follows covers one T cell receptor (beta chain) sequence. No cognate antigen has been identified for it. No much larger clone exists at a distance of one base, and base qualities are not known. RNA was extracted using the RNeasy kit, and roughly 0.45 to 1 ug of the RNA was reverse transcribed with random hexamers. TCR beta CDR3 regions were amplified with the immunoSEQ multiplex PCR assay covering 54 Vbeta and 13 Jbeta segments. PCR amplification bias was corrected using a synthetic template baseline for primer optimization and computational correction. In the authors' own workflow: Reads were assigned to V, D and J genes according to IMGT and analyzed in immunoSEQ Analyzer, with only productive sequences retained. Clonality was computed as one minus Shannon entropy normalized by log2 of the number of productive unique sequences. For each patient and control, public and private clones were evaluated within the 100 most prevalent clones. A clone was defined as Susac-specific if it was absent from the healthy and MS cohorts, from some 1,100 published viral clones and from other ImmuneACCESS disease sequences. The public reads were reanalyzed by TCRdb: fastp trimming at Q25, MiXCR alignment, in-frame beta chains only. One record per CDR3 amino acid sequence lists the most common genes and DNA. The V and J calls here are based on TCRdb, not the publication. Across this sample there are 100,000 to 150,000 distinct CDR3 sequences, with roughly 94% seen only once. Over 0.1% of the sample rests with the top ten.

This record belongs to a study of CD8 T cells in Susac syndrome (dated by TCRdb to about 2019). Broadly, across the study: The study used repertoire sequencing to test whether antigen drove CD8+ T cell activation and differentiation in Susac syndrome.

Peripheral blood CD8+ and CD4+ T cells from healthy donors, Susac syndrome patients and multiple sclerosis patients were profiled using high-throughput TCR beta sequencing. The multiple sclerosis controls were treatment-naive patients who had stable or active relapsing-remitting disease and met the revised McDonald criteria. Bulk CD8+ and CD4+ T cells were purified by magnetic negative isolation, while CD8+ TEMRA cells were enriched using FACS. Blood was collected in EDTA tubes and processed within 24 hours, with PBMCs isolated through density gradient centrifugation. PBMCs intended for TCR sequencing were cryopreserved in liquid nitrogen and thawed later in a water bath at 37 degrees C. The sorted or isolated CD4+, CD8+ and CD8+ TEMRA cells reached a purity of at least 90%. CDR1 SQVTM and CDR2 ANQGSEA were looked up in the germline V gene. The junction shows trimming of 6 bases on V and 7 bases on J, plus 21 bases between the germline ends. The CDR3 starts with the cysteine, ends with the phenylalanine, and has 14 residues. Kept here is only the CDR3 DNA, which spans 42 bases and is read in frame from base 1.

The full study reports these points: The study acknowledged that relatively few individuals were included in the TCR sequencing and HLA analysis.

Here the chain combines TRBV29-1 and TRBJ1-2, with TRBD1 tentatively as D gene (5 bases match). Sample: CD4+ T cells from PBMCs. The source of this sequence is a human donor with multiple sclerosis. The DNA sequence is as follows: TGCAGCGTGAACCCCGGGACTTCTCTACCTGGCTACACCTTC. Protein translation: CSVNPGTSLPGYTF.